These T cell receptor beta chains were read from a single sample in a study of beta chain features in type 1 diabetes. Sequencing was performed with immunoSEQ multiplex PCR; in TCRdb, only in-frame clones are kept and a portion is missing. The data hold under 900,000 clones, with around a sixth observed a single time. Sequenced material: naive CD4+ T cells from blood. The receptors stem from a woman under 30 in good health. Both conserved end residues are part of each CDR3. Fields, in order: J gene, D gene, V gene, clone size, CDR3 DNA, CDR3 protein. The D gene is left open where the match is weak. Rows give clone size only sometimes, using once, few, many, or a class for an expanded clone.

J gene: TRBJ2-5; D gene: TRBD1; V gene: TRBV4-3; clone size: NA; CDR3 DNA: TGCGCCAGCAGCCAAGGGGGACAGGGGGGAAAGACCCAGTACTTC; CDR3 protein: CASSQGGQGGKTQYF
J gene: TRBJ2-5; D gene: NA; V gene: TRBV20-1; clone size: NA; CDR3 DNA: TGCAGTGCTAGAGCTGTGGAGACCCAGTACTTC; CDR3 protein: CSARAVETQYF
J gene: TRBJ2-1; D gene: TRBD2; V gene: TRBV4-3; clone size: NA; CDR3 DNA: TGCGCCAGCAGCCAGGACATGGGGACTAGCGTATACAATGAGCAGTTCTTC; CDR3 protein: CASSQDMGTSVYNEQFF
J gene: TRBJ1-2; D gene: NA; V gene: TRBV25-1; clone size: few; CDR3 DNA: TGTGCCAGCAGTGAGTCAGGGTCTCATGGCTACACCTTC; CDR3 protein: CASSESGSHGYTF
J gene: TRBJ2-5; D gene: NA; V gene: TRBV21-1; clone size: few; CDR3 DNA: TGTGCCAGCAGCATGCAAGGGACTAGAGTGGAGCTGGAGACCCAGTACTTC; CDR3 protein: CASSMQGTRVELETQYF
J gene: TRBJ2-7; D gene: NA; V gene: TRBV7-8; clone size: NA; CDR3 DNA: TGTGCCAGCAGCCCCACTGGGGGGCGCGGGGAGCAGTACTTC; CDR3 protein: CASSPTGGRGEQYF
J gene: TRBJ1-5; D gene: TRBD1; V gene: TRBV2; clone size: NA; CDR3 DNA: TGTGCCAGCAGCCGTAGGACGGGACAGGGTTCACAGCCCCAGCATTTT; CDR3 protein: CASSRRTGQGSQPQHF
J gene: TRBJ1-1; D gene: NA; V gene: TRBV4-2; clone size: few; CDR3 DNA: TGTGCCAGCAGCCAAGATCGGAGGGGGACTGAAGCTTTCTTT; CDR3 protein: CASSQDRRGTEAFF
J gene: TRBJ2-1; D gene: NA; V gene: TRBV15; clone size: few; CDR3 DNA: TGTGCCACCAGCAGAGATCTGAAAGCTCCCAGCGAGCAGTTCTTC; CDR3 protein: CATSRDLKAPSEQFF
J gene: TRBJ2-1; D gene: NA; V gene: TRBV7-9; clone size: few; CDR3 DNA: TGTGCCAGCAGCTTAGCGTTACCTGGCGGACACGAGCAGTTCTTC; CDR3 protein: CASSLALPGGHEQFF
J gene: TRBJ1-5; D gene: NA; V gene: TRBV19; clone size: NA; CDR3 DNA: TGTGCCAGTACGGACAGCAATCAGCCCCAGCATTTT; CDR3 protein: CASTDSNQPQHF
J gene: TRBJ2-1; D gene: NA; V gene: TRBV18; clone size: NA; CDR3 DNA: TGTGCCAGCTCACGGGTGGGTCTTTCGATCTACAATGAGCAGTTCTTC; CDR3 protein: CASSRVGLSIYNEQFF
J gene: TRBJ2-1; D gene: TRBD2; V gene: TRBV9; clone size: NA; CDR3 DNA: TGTGCCAGCAGCCCGCTAGCGGATGTTTACAATGAGCAGTTCTTC; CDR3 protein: CASSPLADVYNEQFF
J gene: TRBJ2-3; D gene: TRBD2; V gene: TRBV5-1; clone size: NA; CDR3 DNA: TGCGCCAGCAGCACGCCAGCGGGAGGGCCAGATACGCAGTATTTT; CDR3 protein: CASSTPAGGPDTQYF
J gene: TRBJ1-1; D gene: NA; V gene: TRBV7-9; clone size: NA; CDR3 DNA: TGTGCCAGCAGCCCGACAGGAAACACTGAAGCTTTCTTT; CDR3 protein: CASSPTGNTEAFF
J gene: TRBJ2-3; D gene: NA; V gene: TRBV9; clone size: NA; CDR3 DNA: TGTGCCAGCAGCGGAGGTAGGATCTTGGATACGCAGTATTTT; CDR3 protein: CASSGGRILDTQYF